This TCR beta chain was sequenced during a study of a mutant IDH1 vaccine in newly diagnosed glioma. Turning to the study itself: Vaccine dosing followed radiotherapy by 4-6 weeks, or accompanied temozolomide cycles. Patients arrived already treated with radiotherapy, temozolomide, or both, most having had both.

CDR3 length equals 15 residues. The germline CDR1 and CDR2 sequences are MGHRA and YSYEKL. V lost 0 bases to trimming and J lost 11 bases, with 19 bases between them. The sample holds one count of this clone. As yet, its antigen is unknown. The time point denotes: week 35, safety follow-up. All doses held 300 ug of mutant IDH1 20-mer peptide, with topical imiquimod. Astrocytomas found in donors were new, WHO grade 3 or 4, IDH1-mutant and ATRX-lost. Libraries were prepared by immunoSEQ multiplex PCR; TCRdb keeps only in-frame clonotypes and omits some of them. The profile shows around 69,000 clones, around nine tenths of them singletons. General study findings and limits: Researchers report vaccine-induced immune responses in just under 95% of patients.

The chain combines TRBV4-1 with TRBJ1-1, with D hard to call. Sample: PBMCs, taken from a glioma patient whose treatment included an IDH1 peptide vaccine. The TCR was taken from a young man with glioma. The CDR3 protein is CASSQDEGSSRWAFF. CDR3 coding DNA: TGCGCCAGCAGCCAAGATGAGGGCTCCTCTAGGTGGGCTTTCTTT.